The 20 T cell receptor beta chains presented below share a single source sample, sequenced in a study of blood T cell repertoires in COVID-19. TCRdb keeps only in-frame clones here, not all; method: immunoSEQ multiplex PCR. The table includes fewer than 700,000 clones, about 89% detected once. Sequencing was done on a sample of peripheral blood. Every receptor here comes from a woman aged 50 to 60 with COVID-19, enrolled during active disease.

The genes are TRBV11-3 and TRBJ1-3; D gene unclear. The ends were cut back, 4 bases at V and 0 bases at J, with 13 bases in the middle. The length of the CDR3 is 16 residues. Germline V gene sequence: CDR1 SGHNT, CDR2 YENEEA. In DNA, the CDR3 is TGTGCCAGCAGCTCCGGCGGTCTGAGCTCTGGAAACACCATATATTTT. Encoded protein: CASSSGGLSSGNTIYF.

V gene TRBV13 combines with J gene TRBJ1-6; D perhaps matches TRBD1 (5 bases). CDR3 length equals 13 residues. Trimming took 2 bases from V and 10 from J, leaving 9 bases between them. Germline-derived CDR1 and CDR2 are PRHDT and FYEKMQ (reference sequence). Here the CDR3 reads CASSLRGYSPLHF. CDR3 coding DNA: TGTGCCAGCAGCTTAAGGGGATACTCACCCCTCCACTTT.

In its sample, this clone was seen a few times. This chain connects TRBV10-3 to TRBJ2-2; 8 positions match TRBD1. CDR3 length: 15 amino acids. J lost 3 bases, V lost 3 bases, and 3 bases had no gene match. CDR1 ENHRY and CDR2 SYGVKD come from the germline V gene. CDR3 protein: CAISEGTGDTGELFF. CDR3 in DNA: TGTGCCATCAGTGAAGGGACAGGAGACACCGGGGAGCTGTTTTTT.

V and J are TRBV7-9 and TRBJ2-7, with 7 bases fitting TRBD2. Germline lookup yields CDR1 SEHNR and CDR2 FQNEAQ (reference sequence). V was pared by 5 bases and J by 6 bases, with 7 bases of the junction left unmatched. The CDR3 runs 13 residues. The CDR3 sequence is CASSQGLVREQYF. CDR3 sequence (DNA): TGTGCCAGCAGCCAAGGACTAGTCCGCGAGCAGTACTTC.

The gene calls are TRBV19 and TRBJ1-1, with 8 bases aligning to TRBD1. This CDR3 has 16 residues. V shed 5 bases and J 3 bases; nucleotides not matched to a gene: 11. CDR1 and CDR2 from the germline V gene are LNHDA and SQIVND (reference sequence). This CDR3 is CASSSSGQGGYTEAFF. The CDR3 DNA sequence: TGTGCCAGTAGTTCAAGTGGACAGGGAGGTTACACTGAAGCTTTCTTT. The whole variable domain, remainder taken from reference TRBV19 and TRBJ1-1, is DGGITQSPKYLFRKEGQNVTLSCEQNLNHDAMYWYRQDPGQGLRLIYYSQIVNDFQKGDIAEGYSVSREKKESFPLTVTSAQKNPTAFYLCASSSSGQGGYTEAFFGQGTRLTVV.

This chain connects TRBV7-8 to TRBJ1-1; no definite D call. The ends were cut back, 6 bases at V and 5 bases at J, with 13 bases in the middle. CDR1 is SGHVS, CDR2 FQNEAQ, per germline. The CDR3 runs 13 residues. The CDR3 region has the DNA TGTGCCAGCAGTTCAGTGGTGGTGACTGAAGCTTTCTTT. The encoded protein is CASSSVVVTEAFF.

The genes are TRBV28 and TRBJ2-1, with D possibly TRBD1 on 5 matching bases. The CDR3 length is 15 residues. Germline CDR1 and CDR2: MDHEN and SYDVKM. The V and J ends lost 6 bases and 2 bases respectively, with 14 bases between them. The CDR3 DNA reads TGTGCCAGCAGCCCGCGTGACAGAGCCTACAATGAGCAGTTCTTC. It encodes CASSPRDRAYNEQFF.

The chain carries TRBV19 and TRBJ2-1; TRBD1 matches 10 bases. CDR3 size: 14 residues. Germline V gene sequence: CDR1 LNHDA, CDR2 SQIVND (reference sequence). The junction had 3 bases not matched to a gene; V was cut back by 6 bases and J by 4 bases. The CDR3: CASRWGQGYNEQFF. CDR3 nucleotide sequence: TGTGCCAGTAGGTGGGGACAGGGGTACAATGAGCAGTTCTTC. The full variable domain, rest sourced from reference TRBV19 and TRBJ2-1, is DGGITQSPKYLFRKEGQNVTLSCEQNLNHDAMYWYRQDPGQGLRLIYYSQIVNDFQKGDIAEGYSVSREKKESFPLTVTSAQKNPTAFYLCASRWGQGYNEQFFGPGTRLTVL.

This clone has a single count. This sequence joins TRBV3-1 (or the pseudogene TRBV3-2) and TRBJ2-1; 8 bases are shared with TRBD1. Germline-derived CDR1 and CDR2 are LGHDT and YNNKEL (reference sequence). The CDR3 spans 14 residues. The ends lost 3 bases at V and 7 bases at J; junction bases unmatched: 5. The CDR3 nucleotides read TGTGCCAGCAGCCAGTGGACAGGGCAAAATGAGCAGTTCTTC. It is translated as CASSQWTGQNEQFF.

Notes on this clone: At the DNA level, this CDR3 is encoded by other sequences in the same sample as well. J is TRBJ1-2 and V is TRBV18; perhaps TRBD1 as D (6 bases). Per germline, CDR1 KGHSH and CDR2 LQKENI. Between the trimmed V and J ends, which lost 3 bases and 1 base, there was a span of 9 bases. CDR3 length: 14 residues. The CDR3 DNA reads as TGTGCCAGCTCACCCCAACAGGGTAACTATGGCTACACCTTC. It translates to CASSPQQGNYGYTF.

This clone was detected only once. The chain carries TRBV18 and TRBJ1-2, with 7 bases aligning to TRBD1. The V and J ends lost 2 bases and 8 bases, in that order; junction bases with no gene match: 14. This CDR3 spans 16 amino acids. Germline CDR1 is KGHSH and CDR2 is LQKENI. CDR3 in DNA: TGTGCCAGCTCACCAGGTACAGGGGCCCCCCTATACGGCTACACCTTC. Its protein product is CASSPGTGAPLYGYTF.

This clone has only one observation. The chain employs TRBV11-2 and TRBJ1-4, with TRBD1 identical over 11 bases. Trimming at V came to 5 bases and at J to 12 bases, leaving 14 bases not matched to a gene. The CDR3 is 16 residues long. Germline CDR1 reads SGHAT; CDR2 reads FQNNGV. CDR3 sequence reads: CASSPWTGGPLGELFF. The CDR3 bases are TGTGCCAGCAGCCCTTGGACAGGGGGCCCCTTGGGGGAACTGTTTTTT.

J is TRBJ1-1 and V is TRBV9, with D possibly TRBD1 on 5 matching bases. Trimming shortened V by 4 bases and J by 4 bases, and 11 bases separated the two germline ends. CDR3 length: 13 residues. The germline gives CDR1 SGDLS, CDR2 YYNGEE. CDR3 region: CASSQGAATEAFF. CDR3 DNA: TGTGCCAGCAGCCAAGGGGCCGCCACTGAAGCTTTCTTT. Combining the CDR3 with reference TRBV9 and TRBJ1-1 gives the whole variable domain DSGVTQTPKHLITATGQRVTLRCSPRSGDLSVYWYQQSLDQGLQFLIQYYNGEERAKGNILERFSAQQFPDLHSELNLSSLELGDSALYFCASSQGAATEAFFGQGTRLTVV.

This chain uses TRBV6-5 with TRBJ1-1; D is possibly TRBD1 (6 bases). Germline lookup yields CDR1 MNHEY and CDR2 SVGAGI. The CDR3 contains 13 residues. The ends were cut back, 4 bases at V and 4 bases at J, with 10 bases in the middle. This CDR3 is CASSFTGLTEAFF. In DNA form, the CDR3 reads TGTGCCAGCAGTTTCACAGGGCTCACTGAAGCTTTCTTT.

The chain links TRBV18 to TRBJ1-1; D possibly corresponds to TRBD1 (6 bases). Looked up from germline, CDR1 is KGHSH and CDR2 is LQKENI. The V and J ends lost 3 bases and 1 base respectively, with 12 bases between them. The CDR3 spans 15 residues. Here the CDR3 reads CASSPAEDRNTEAFF. In nucleotides, the CDR3 is TGTGCCAGCTCACCCGCGGAGGACAGGAACACTGAAGCTTTCTTT.

The rearrangement links TRBV6-5 to TRBJ2-7, with D possibly TRBD2 on 7 matching bases. Per germline, CDR1 MNHEY and CDR2 SVGAGI. The V end was cut by 11 bases, the J end by 2 bases, with 13 bases between. The CDR3 length is 12 residues. CDR3 DNA sequence: TGTGCCGCCCGGGGGGCTACCTACGAGCAGTACTTC. Encoded protein: CAARGATYEQYF.

In its sample, this clone was seen once. The V gene is TRBV10-3, the J gene TRBJ2-3; 9 nucleotides match TRBD2. This CDR3 spans 17 amino acids. Germline V lookup: CDR1 ENHRY, CDR2 SYGVKD. V shed 6 bases, J shed 6 bases, and the junction held 16 bases outside the gene matches. Here the CDR3 DNA reads TGTGCCATCAGACCGCGGGGGGGCCTGGTTGTTACGGATACGCAGTATTTT. Its protein product is CAIRPRGGLVVTDTQYF.

This rearrangement joins TRBV7-9 to TRBJ2-1; D is uncertain. Germline V gene data show CDR1 as SEHNR and CDR2 as FQNEAQ (reference sequence). CDR3 length: 13 residues. V shed 5 bases and J shed 0 bases, with 5 bases lying between them. CDR3 nucleotides: TGTGCCAGCAGCCGTCCCTCCTACAATGAGCAGTTCTTC. It yields the protein CASSRPSYNEQFF.

The gene calls are TRBV10-1 and TRBJ2-5, with TRBD1 as a possible D gene (5 bases). V lost 0 bases, J lost 4 bases, and 15 bases lay in between. The CDR3 sequence is 16 residues long. Germline assignment: CDR1 WNHNN and CDR2 SYGVQD (reference sequence). For the CDR3, the DNA is TGCGCCAGCAGTGAGTCTGGCAGGGCCACGGGAGAGACCCAGTACTTC. Protein: CASSESGRATGETQYF.

J is TRBJ1-5 and V is TRBV18, with a tentative D call TRBD1 (5 bases). V dropped 2 bases and J dropped 2 bases, with 13 bases sitting between them. Germline V gives CDR1 KGHSH, CDR2 LQKENI. This CDR3 comprises 16 residues. The CDR3 reads CASSPNAGTRNQPQHF. As DNA, the CDR3 is TGTGCCAGCTCACCAAATGCAGGGACTCGCAATCAGCCCCAGCATTTT. The full variable domain, with the rest looked up from reference TRBV18 and TRBJ1-5, is NAGVMQNPRHLVRRRGQEARLRCSPMKGHSHVYWYRQLPEEGLKFMVYLQKENIIDESGMPKERFSAEFPKEGPSILRIQQVVRGDSAAYFCASSPNAGTRNQPQHFGDGTRLSIL.